The clone carrying this T cell receptor (beta chain) was seen only a few times. Antigen unknown. Its ends do not fully match the called genes, so a read error is possible. This sample is part of a study of regulatory T cells in long-lasting Graves disease. Study observations and caveats: The persistent group shared some 2,700 public clonotypes, more than the approximately 1,000 shared by new patients. Preferential use of TRBV28, TRBJ1-2 and TRBJ2-5 was seen in persistent disease. The sample size was small, and this may have reduced accuracy.

Library construction for TCR beta used iRepertoire HTBI primers and Arm-PCR of CDR3 regions. TCRdb reprocessed the multiplex PCR reads via MiXCR and lists one record per CDR3 protein. The sample has 200,000 to 250,000 distinct CDR3 sequences; approximately 20% are singletons. Time point described: newly diagnosed GD, antithyroid drugs for less than 3 months. TCR sequences were obtained from RNA taken from PBMCs. Patients all came to the study from an endocrinology department in Xi'an, China. CDR1 and CDR2 (germline): SSHAT, FNYEAQ (reference sequence). This CDR3 has 14 amino acids. The origin of this receptor is a female donor with Graves disease. The rearrangement links TRBV7-7 to TRBJ2-1; a possible D gene is TRBD2 (5 bases). Sample: peripheral blood mononuclear cells (PBMCs), taken at new diagnosis, from a patient treated with antithyroid drugs. CDR3 sequence reads: CASSLSLAGGEQFF. DNA of the CDR3: TGTGCTAGCAGCTTGAGCCTAGCAGGTGGTGAGCAGTTCTTC.